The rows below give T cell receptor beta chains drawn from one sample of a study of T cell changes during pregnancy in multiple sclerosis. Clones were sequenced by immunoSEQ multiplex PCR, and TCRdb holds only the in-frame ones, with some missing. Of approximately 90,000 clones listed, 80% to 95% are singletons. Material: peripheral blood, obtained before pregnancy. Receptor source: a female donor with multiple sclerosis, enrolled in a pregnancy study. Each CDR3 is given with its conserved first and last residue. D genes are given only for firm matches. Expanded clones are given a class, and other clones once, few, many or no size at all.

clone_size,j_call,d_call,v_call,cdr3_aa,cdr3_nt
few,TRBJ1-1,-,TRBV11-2,CASGTDTVTEAFF,TGTGCCAGCGGTACCGATACGGTCACTGAAGCTTTCTTT
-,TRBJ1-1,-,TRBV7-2,CASSLVAGNTEAFF,TGTGCCAGCAGCTTAGTGGCTGGGAACACTGAAGCTTTCTTT
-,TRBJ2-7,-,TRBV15,CATSREAGPTYEQYF,TGTGCCACCAGCAGAGAGGCAGGGCCCACCTACGAGCAGTACTTC
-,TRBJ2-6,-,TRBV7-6,CASSLDLGGRDGANVLTF,TGTGCCAGCAGCTTAGACTTGGGAGGACGGGATGGGGCCAACGTCCTGACTTTC
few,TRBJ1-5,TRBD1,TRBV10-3,CAISVDRGGEGAQHF,TGTGCCATCAGTGTTGACAGGGGCGGGGAAGGGGCCCAGCATTTT
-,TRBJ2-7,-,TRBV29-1,CSVERLAPSYEQYF,TGCAGCGTTGAACGGCTAGCGCCATCCTACGAGCAGTACTTC
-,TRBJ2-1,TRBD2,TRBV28,CASSPFEREIDEQFF,TGTGCCAGCAGTCCCTTCGAGCGGGAGATCGATGAGCAGTTCTTC
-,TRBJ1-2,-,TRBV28,CASSPLNYGYTF,TGTGCCAGCAGTCCCCTTAACTATGGCTACACCTTC
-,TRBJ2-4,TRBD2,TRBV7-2,CASSQRETKNIQYF,TGTGCCAGCAGCCAGCGGGAGACCAAAAACATTCAGTACTTC
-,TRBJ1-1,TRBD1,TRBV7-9,CASSLHRGGDTEAFF,TGTGCCAGCAGCTTACACAGGGGCGGGGACACTGAAGCTTTCTTT